These T cell receptor beta chains were read from a single sample in a study of T cell changes during pregnancy in multiple sclerosis. Using immunoSEQ multiplex PCR, the repertoire was profiled, and TCRdb retains in-frame clones only, with some absent. The sample includes around 62,000 clones, 90% to 95% of them seen just once. Specimen: CD4+ T cells from peripheral blood mononuclear cells, collected in the first trimester of pregnancy. The receptors stem from a female donor with multiple sclerosis, enrolled in a pregnancy study. Each CDR3 is given with its conserved first and last residue. D genes are given only for firm matches. Clone size, where shown, is once, few, many, or a class for clones that have expanded.

J: TRBJ2-1
size: few
V: TRBV6-6
D: TRBD2
DNA: TGTGCCAGCAAAGCTAGCGGGAACCCCTACAATGAGCAGTTCTTC
CDR3: CASKASGNPYNEQFF

J: TRBJ1-4
size: NA
V: TRBV5-1
D: TRBD1
DNA: TGCGCCAGCAGCACATCCGTGGGGGACAGGAATGAAAAACTGTTTTTT
CDR3: CASSTSVGDRNEKLFF

J: TRBJ1-2
size: NA
V: TRBV7-2
D: NA
DNA: TGTGCCAGCAGCTTACTCGGGGAAGGCTACACCTTC
CDR3: CASSLLGEGYTF

J: TRBJ2-5
size: few
V: TRBV13
D: TRBD2
DNA: TGTGCCAGCAGCCTACGGACTAGCGGGGGCCAAGAGACCCAGTACTTC
CDR3: CASSLRTSGGQETQYF

J: TRBJ2-1
size: NA
V: TRBV29-1
D: NA
DNA: TGCAGCGCCGAGGGGTCGGGGGAAAATGAGCAGTTCTTC
CDR3: CSAEGSGENEQFF

J: TRBJ2-1
size: few
V: TRBV11-1
D: NA
DNA: TGTGCCAGCAGCTTTAACACCCATGAGCAGTTCTTC
CDR3: CASSFNTHEQFF

J: TRBJ2-3
size: NA
V: TRBV7-6
D: TRBD2
DNA: TGTGCCAGCAGCCCCGCTCTAGCGGGTGGCACAGATACGCAGTATTTT
CDR3: CASSPALAGGTDTQYF

J: TRBJ1-6
size: NA
V: TRBV7-8
D: TRBD1
DNA: TGTGCCAGCAGCATACTCACCGGGACAGGGATTTCACCCCTCCACTTT
CDR3: CASSILTGTGISPLHF

J: TRBJ1-2
size: NA
V: TRBV7-3
D: NA
DNA: TGTGCCAGCAGCTCCAACCCTCTCGGGGTGGGCCATGGCTACACCTTC
CDR3: CASSSNPLGVGHGYTF

J: TRBJ1-2
size: NA
V: TRBV19
D: NA
DNA: TGTGCCAGTAGGGATACAGGAGTTACCTATGGCTACACCTTC
CDR3: CASRDTGVTYGYTF

J: TRBJ2-3
size: NA
V: TRBV5-4
D: NA
DNA: TGTGCCAGCAGCTTGACGCTTGAGGCAGATACGCAGTATTTT
CDR3: CASSLTLEADTQYF

J: TRBJ1-1
size: NA
V: TRBV30
D: NA
DNA: TGTGCCTGGAGGAGGAACACTGAAGCTTTCTTT
CDR3: CAWRRNTEAFF

J: TRBJ2-7
size: NA
V: TRBV5-5
D: TRBD1
DNA: TGTGCCAGCAGCTTCCGGACAGGGATTTACGAGCAGTACTTC
CDR3: CASSFRTGIYEQYF

J: TRBJ2-7
size: NA
V: TRBV6-5
D: TRBD2
DNA: TGTGCCAGCACTAGCGGGGGGGCCATCCCCTACGAGCAGTACTTC
CDR3: CASTSGGAIPYEQYF

J: TRBJ2-5
size: medium-sized
V: TRBV4-2
D: TRBD2
DNA: TGTGCCAGCAGCGCTCAGGGTTGGTCGGGCGGGGGGGCCCCGGAGACCCAGTACTTC
CDR3: CASSAQGWSGGGAPETQYF

J: TRBJ1-3
size: NA
V: TRBV10-3
D: NA
DNA: TGTGCCATCAGTGATACAGGGAAATACGGAAACACCATATATTTT
CDR3: CAISDTGKYGNTIYF

J: TRBJ2-7
size: NA
V: TRBV10-3
D: TRBD1
DNA: TGTGCCATCAGTGAGTCGAAACGGACAGGGGCTCCCTACGAGCAGTACTTC
CDR3: CAISESKRTGAPYEQYF

J: TRBJ2-7
size: NA
V: TRBV25-1
D: NA
DNA: TGTGCCAGCAGCAATAAACCGGGTCCACGATCTGGAGAGCAGTACTTC
CDR3: CASSNKPGPRSGEQYF

J: TRBJ1-5
size: NA
V: TRBV7-9
D: TRBD1
DNA: TGTGCCAGCAGCTTCCAGGGGGCGCGAGGCAATCAGCCCCAGCATTTT
CDR3: CASSFQGARGNQPQHF

J: TRBJ1-5
size: NA
V: TRBV4-2
D: NA
DNA: TGTGCCAGCAGCCAAGCCAGGGATCAGCCCCAGCATTTT
CDR3: CASSQARDQPQHF

J: TRBJ1-1
size: few
V: TRBV9
D: NA
DNA: TGTGCCAGCAGCCCGACAGTAGGTGAAGCTTTCTTT
CDR3: CASSPTVGEAFF

J: TRBJ2-4
size: NA
V: TRBV4-3
D: NA
DNA: TGCGCCAGCAGCCAAGTCGTTAGCCCCCTGAACATTCAGTACTTC
CDR3: CASSQVVSPLNIQYF

J: TRBJ2-7
size: NA
V: TRBV6-1
D: TRBD1
DNA: TGTGCCAGCAGTGGCCCGACAGGGGGGATCTCGTACGAGCAGTACTTC
CDR3: CASSGPTGGISYEQYF

J: TRBJ1-2
size: NA
V: TRBV19
D: NA
DNA: TGTGCCAGTAGTCCCAATAGGGGTGTGGGCGGCTACACCTTC
CDR3: CASSPNRGVGGYTF

J: TRBJ1-2
size: NA
V: TRBV18
D: TRBD1
DNA: TGTGCCAGCTCACCGGACAGGCTCTACTATGGCTACACCTTC
CDR3: CASSPDRLYYGYTF

J: TRBJ1-2
size: NA
V: TRBV14
D: NA
DNA: TGTGCCAGCAGCCATCCTCTGGGGGCAGGGGCCAACTATGGCTACACCTTC
CDR3: CASSHPLGAGANYGYTF

J: TRBJ2-6
size: NA
V: TRBV2
D: NA
DNA: TGTGCCAGCAGTGAATGGGGCAGGGGTTCCTCTGGGGCCAACGTCCTGACTTTC
CDR3: CASSEWGRGSSGANVLTF

J: TRBJ2-7
size: NA
V: TRBV5-5
D: NA
DNA: TGTGCCAGCAGCCGTCGTCGGGGGGCTTTCGATAGCTACGAGCAGTACTTC
CDR3: CASSRRRGAFDSYEQYF

J: TRBJ1-4
size: NA
V: TRBV5-4
D: NA
DNA: TGTGCCAGCAGCTTGGGAGGGTATGGTAATGAAAAACTGTTTTTT
CDR3: CASSLGGYGNEKLFF

J: TRBJ1-1
size: once
V: TRBV10-1
D: NA
DNA: TGCGCCAGCATAGGCAGGGTCACTGAAGCTTTCTTT
CDR3: CASIGRVTEAFF

J: TRBJ2-3
size: NA
V: TRBV7-9
D: TRBD1
DNA: TGTGCCAGCAGCTTAGGACAGGGGAACACAGATACGCAGTATTTT
CDR3: CASSLGQGNTDTQYF

J: TRBJ1-4
size: NA
V: TRBV2
D: TRBD1
DNA: TGTGCCAGCAGTGTTGACAGGGGGGCTAGTGAAAAACTGTTTTTT
CDR3: CASSVDRGASEKLFF

J: TRBJ2-6
size: NA
V: TRBV2
D: TRBD1
DNA: TGTGCCAGCAGGATTGGGACAGGCTTGGATGGGGCCAACGTCCTGACTTTC
CDR3: CASRIGTGLDGANVLTF

J: TRBJ1-1
size: NA
V: TRBV29-1
D: NA
DNA: TGCAGCGTTGATTACCCTCCGGGAGCTTTCTTT
CDR3: CSVDYPPGAFF

J: TRBJ2-1
size: NA
V: TRBV11-2
D: TRBD1
DNA: TGTGCCAGCAGCTTTAGGGGGCAAAACACCAATGAGCAGTTCTTC
CDR3: CASSFRGQNTNEQFF

J: TRBJ2-3
size: NA
V: TRBV7-3
D: NA
DNA: TGTGCCAGCAGCTACCAACATCCGGGAGATACGCAGTATTTT
CDR3: CASSYQHPGDTQYF

J: TRBJ1-1
size: NA
V: TRBV19
D: TRBD1
DNA: TGTGCCAGTAGCCCCAGGGGGATCACTGAAGCTTTCTTT
CDR3: CASSPRGITEAFF

J: TRBJ2-5
size: NA
V: TRBV5-4
D: NA
DNA: TGTGCCAGCAGCGCGCTGAAAGAGACCCAGTACTTC
CDR3: CASSALKETQYF

J: TRBJ2-7
size: NA
V: TRBV7-2
D: NA
DNA: TGTGCCAGCAGCTTAGTAACAGGGAAGGGGTACGAGCAGTACTTC
CDR3: CASSLVTGKGYEQYF

J: TRBJ1-6
size: NA
V: TRBV7-3
D: NA
DNA: TGTGCCAGCAGCTTACAGGGAAATAGTCTTGCACCCCTCCACTTT
CDR3: CASSLQGNSLAPLHF

J: TRBJ2-7
size: NA
V: TRBV7-2
D: TRBD1
DNA: TGTGCCAGCAGCTTAGGGGGGAGGACAGGGCGAAACGAGCAGTACTTC
CDR3: CASSLGGRTGRNEQYF

J: TRBJ2-1
size: NA
V: TRBV6-4
D: NA
DNA: TGTGCCAGCAGTGACTCCGGTAGGGGGAGTAATGAGCAGTTCTTC
CDR3: CASSDSGRGSNEQFF

J: TRBJ1-1
size: NA
V: TRBV30
D: NA
DNA: TGTGCCTGGAGCGTTTTATTTGAAGCTTTCTTT
CDR3: CAWSVLFEAFF

J: TRBJ1-4
size: NA
V: TRBV19
D: NA
DNA: TGTGCCAGTAGCGTGCGGGTTTATAATGAAAAACTGTTTTTT
CDR3: CASSVRVYNEKLFF

J: TRBJ1-2
size: NA
V: TRBV6-6
D: NA
DNA: TGTGCCAGCAGTCCACGACCTAGAGCAAACTATGGCTACACCTTC
CDR3: CASSPRPRANYGYTF

J: TRBJ1-2
size: NA
V: TRBV2
D: TRBD1
DNA: TGTGCCAGCAGTCCACAGGGGGTCGGCTACACCTTC
CDR3: CASSPQGVGYTF

J: TRBJ1-4
size: NA
V: TRBV2
D: NA
DNA: TGTGCCAGCAGTAGAAGTGAGGATGAAAAACTGTTTTTT
CDR3: CASSRSEDEKLFF

J: TRBJ1-1
size: once
V: TRBV5-4
D: NA
DNA: TGTGCCAGCAGCTTTTCTTCTACTTTGAACACTGAAGCTTTCTTT
CDR3: CASSFSSTLNTEAFF

J: TRBJ1-5
size: NA
V: TRBV28
D: NA
DNA: TGTGCCAGCAGTTCGGACAGAAATAGCAATCAGCCCCAGCATTTT
CDR3: CASSSDRNSNQPQHF

J: TRBJ2-3
size: NA
V: TRBV2
D: TRBD2
DNA: TGTGCCAGCAGTTCCGGACTAGCGGGGAACACAGATACGCAGTATTTT
CDR3: CASSSGLAGNTDTQYF